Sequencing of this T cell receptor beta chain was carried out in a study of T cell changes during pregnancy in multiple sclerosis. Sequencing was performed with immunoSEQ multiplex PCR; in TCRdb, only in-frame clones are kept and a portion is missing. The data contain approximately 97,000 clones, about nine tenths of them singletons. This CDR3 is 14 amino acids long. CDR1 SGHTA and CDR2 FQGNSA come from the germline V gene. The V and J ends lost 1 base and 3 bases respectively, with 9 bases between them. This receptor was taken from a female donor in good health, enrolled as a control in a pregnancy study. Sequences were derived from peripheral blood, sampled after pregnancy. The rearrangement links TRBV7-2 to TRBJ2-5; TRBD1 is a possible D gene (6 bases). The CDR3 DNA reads TGTGCCAGCAGCTTAGTCAACAGGGAAGAGACCCAGTACTTC. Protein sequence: CASSLVNREETQYF. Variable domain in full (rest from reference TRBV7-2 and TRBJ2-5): GAGVSQSPSNKVTEKGKDVELRCDPISGHTALYWYRQSLGQGLEFLIYFQGNSAPDKSGLPSDRFSAERTGGSVSTLTIQRTQQEDSAVYLCASSLVNREETQYFGPGTRLLVL.